This TCR beta chain comes out of a study of control samples from healthy donors and cancer patients. TCRdb's table, derived via immunoSEQ multiplex PCR, lists solely in-frame clones and lacks some. Among some 150,000 clones, 75% to 95% were seen once, and the ten largest hold roughly 3.2%. Per germline, CDR1 MNHNY and CDR2 SVGAGI (reference sequence). Trimming cost V 8 bases and J 0 bases, with 10 bases left between them. The CDR3 consists of 13 residues. This clonotype originated in a man under 40 in good health. The chain joins TRBV6-6 to TRBJ1-1; D gene unclear. Input material: blood. CDR3 region: CASVGNLNTEAFF. Written as DNA, the CDR3 is TGTGCCAGCGTCGGCAACCTGAACACTGAAGCTTTCTTT.